A single T cell receptor beta chain is shown here with its context. These data originate in a study of blood T cell repertoires in COVID-19. Libraries were prepared by immunoSEQ multiplex PCR; TCRdb keeps only in-frame clonotypes and omits some of them. This sample has about 200,000 clones, with over 75% found just once. The ends were cut back, 4 bases at V and 4 bases at J, with 13 bases in the middle. The CDR3 loop spans 14 amino acids. From germline, CDR1 is LGHNA and CDR2 YSLEER. The chain carries TRBV4-3 and TRBJ1-1; D may be TRBD1 (5 bases). This receptor was obtained from a man aged 45-65 years with COVID-19, enrolled during active disease. Sample: peripheral blood. CDR3 nucleotide sequence: TGCGCCAGCAGCCGCGACGGGGGGGGCACTGAAGCTTTCTTT. This codes for CASSRDGGGTEAFF.